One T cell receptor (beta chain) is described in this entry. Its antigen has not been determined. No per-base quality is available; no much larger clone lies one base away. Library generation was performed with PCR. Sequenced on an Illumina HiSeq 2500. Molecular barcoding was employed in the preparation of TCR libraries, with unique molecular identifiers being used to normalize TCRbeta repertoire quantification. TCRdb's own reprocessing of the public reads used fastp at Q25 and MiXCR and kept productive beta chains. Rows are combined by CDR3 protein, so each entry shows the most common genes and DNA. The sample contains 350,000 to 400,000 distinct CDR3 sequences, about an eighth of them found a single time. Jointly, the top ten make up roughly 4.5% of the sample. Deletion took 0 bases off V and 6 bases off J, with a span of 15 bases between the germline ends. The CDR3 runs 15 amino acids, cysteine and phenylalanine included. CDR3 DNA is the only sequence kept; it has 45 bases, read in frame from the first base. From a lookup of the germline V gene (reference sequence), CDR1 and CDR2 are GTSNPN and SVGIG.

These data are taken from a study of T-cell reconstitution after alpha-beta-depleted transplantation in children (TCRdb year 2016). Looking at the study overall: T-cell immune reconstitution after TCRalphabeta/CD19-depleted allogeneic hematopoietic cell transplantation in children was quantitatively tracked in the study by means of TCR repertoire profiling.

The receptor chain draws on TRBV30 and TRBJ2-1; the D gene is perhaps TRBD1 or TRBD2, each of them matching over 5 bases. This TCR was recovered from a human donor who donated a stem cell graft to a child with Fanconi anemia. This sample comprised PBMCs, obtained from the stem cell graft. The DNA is TGTGCCTGGAGTGTACGTGTCGGGGCCCCCAATGAGCAGTTCTTC. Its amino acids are CAWSVRVGAPNEQFF.